What follows are 32 T cell receptor beta chains derived from one specimen sequenced in a study of low-dose radiotherapy and immunotherapy resistance in tumors. The authors ran about 21 PCR cycles to amplify TCRs with a constant-region primer and V-primer adapter. A single record per CDR3 protein comes from TCRdb applying MiXCR to the reads. The sample lists some 53,000 distinct CDR3 sequences, roughly a third occurring once. Time point of the sample: after trial treatment. The treatment is: LDRT plus nivolumab, ipilimumab, low-dose cyclophosphamide and aspirin (RACIN trial). The sequenced sample was PBMCs, obtained after low-dose radiotherapy plus immunotherapy. The receptors were sampled from a male donor with rectosigmoid adenocarcinoma.

V gene TRBV19 combines with J gene TRBJ2-3; 7 bases fit TRBD1. With V trimmed by 1 base and J by 0 bases, 4 bases remained unmatched. Germline V lookup: CDR1 LNHDA, CDR2 SQIVND (reference sequence). This CDR3 has 16 amino acids. The CDR3 region has the DNA TGTGCCAGTAGTATAGGGGACAGCCGTAGCACAGATACGCAGTATTTT. Encoded protein: CASSIGDSRSTDTQYF.

V and J are TRBV28 and TRBJ2-7, with 9 bases lining up with TRBD1. The CDR3 has 13 amino acids. CDR1 is MDHEN and CDR2 is SYDVKM in the germline V gene. V was clipped by 11 bases and J by 2 bases; unmatched bases: 7. The CDR3 DNA is TGTGCCGTAACGGGGACAGGGACCTACGAGCAGTACTTC. This translates into CAVTGTGTYEQYF.

This clonotype occurred many times. This rearrangement joins TRBV10-3 to TRBJ2-3; D unclear. The CDR3 length is 14 residues. V shed 5 bases and J shed 0 bases, with 9 bases lying between them. CDR1 is ENHRY, CDR2 SYGVKD, per germline. The CDR3 reads CAISSEASTDTQYF. The CDR3 nucleotides are TGTGCCATCAGTAGCGAAGCTAGCACAGATACGCAGTATTTT.

Remarks on this clonotype: This likely came from a read error, as a far larger clone is one base away. V gene TRBV11-2 combines with J gene TRBJ2-7; D gene unclear. Germline CDR1 SGHAT, CDR2 FQNNGV. The CDR3 is 15 residues long. V was trimmed by 0 bases and J by 7 bases, leaving 16 bases between them. The CDR3 sequence: CASSLDRPADNEQYF. Here the CDR3 DNA reads TGTGCCAGCAGCTTAGATCGGCCCGCAGACAATGAGCAGTACTTC.

In this sample, this clonotype turned up many times. This chain uses TRBV7-2 with TRBJ2-4; D gene uncertain. Trimming took off 1 base at V and 0 bases at J, with 13 bases between the two ends. Germline CDR1 and CDR2: SGHTA and FQGNSA. The CDR3 runs to 17 residues. CDR3 amino acids: CASSLGLRSIAKNIQYF. In DNA form, the CDR3 reads TGTGCCAGCAGCTTAGGACTTAGGTCAATAGCCAAAAACATTCAGTACTTC.

This clonotype was counted many times. The gene calls are TRBV5-1 and TRBJ1-4; no reliable D call. CDR3 length: 12 amino acids. CDR1 SGHRS and CDR2 YFSETQ come from the germline V gene. The V end lost 0 bases, the J end lost 5 bases, and 2 bases lay between the germline ends. The CDR3 loop reads CASSLGNEKLFF. The CDR3 DNA follows: TGCGCCAGCAGCTTGGGGAATGAAAAACTGTTTTTT.

This clonotype was seen many times. V usage is TRBV7-2 and J usage is TRBJ2-1; no firm D call. V lost 5 bases to trimming and J lost 0 bases, with 5 bases between them. Germline values: CDR1 SGHTA, CDR2 FQGNSA. The length of the CDR3 is 13 residues. Here the CDR3 DNA reads TGTGCCAGCAGCCCCGTCTCCTACAATGAGCAGTTCTTC. Its protein product is CASSPVSYNEQFF.

This clonotype was seen once. Here the CDR3 reads CASRRQGADEQYF. In DNA, the CDR3 is TGTGCCAGCAGGCGACAGGGGGCTGACGAGCAGTACTTC. V gene TRBV6-5 combines with J gene TRBJ2-7; TRBD1 matches at 10 bases. The V gene end was trimmed by 6 bases and the J gene end by 5 bases; junction bases not matched to a gene: 4. Germline assignment: CDR1 MNHEY and CDR2 SVGAGI. This CDR3 contains 13 residues.

The table lists this clonotype with many counts. The rearrangement joins TRBV18 to TRBJ2-3, with TRBD2 matching 11 bases. There are 16 residues in the CDR3. Germline trimming cut 3 bases from V and 8 bases from J; bases unmatched to any gene: 10. Germline V lookup: CDR1 KGHSH, CDR2 LQKENI. The CDR3 region has the DNA TGTGCCAGCTCACCCGAATTAGCGGGGGGGACCGGTACGCAGTATTTT. Its protein is CASSPELAGGTGTQYF.

The table lists this clonotype with many counts. The genes are TRBV15 and TRBJ2-7; D might be TRBD2 (6 bases). This CDR3 comprises 16 residues. Trimming stripped 0 bases from V and 6 bases from J, with 18 bases between. The germline V gene has CDR1 LNHNV and CDR2 YYDKDF (reference sequence). CDR3 amino acids: CATSRDRGTAVGEQYF. The DNA of the CDR3 is TGTGCCACCAGCAGAGATCGGGGGACGGCGGTGGGCGAGCAGTACTTC.

This clonotype was counted ten times or more. The V and J genes are TRBV9 and TRBJ2-7, with a tentative D call TRBD2 (6 bases). CDR1 and CDR2 (germline): SGDLS, YYNGEE. This CDR3 spans 14 amino acids. Trimming removed 1 base at V and 0 bases at J, with 8 bases between. This CDR3 is CASSVRDFSYEQYF. CDR3 bases: TGTGCCAGCAGCGTACGGGACTTCTCCTACGAGCAGTACTTC.

This clonotype was observed many times. J is TRBJ1-1 and V is TRBV11-3; D unclear. Per germline, CDR1 SGHNT and CDR2 YENEEA. V shed 5 bases and J shed 8 bases, with 9 bases lying between them. This CDR3 has 11 amino acids. The CDR3 nucleotides read TGTGCCAGCAGCGGCGGAGGGGAAGCTTTCTTT. Amino acids: CASSGGGEAFF.

The chain links TRBV6-2 or TRBV6-3 to TRBJ1-4; 12 nucleotides match TRBD1. Looked up from germline, CDR1 is MNHEY and CDR2 is SVGEGT. This CDR3 is built from 15 residues. V shed 0 bases, J shed 11 bases, and the junction held 4 bases outside the gene matches. CDR3 residues: CASSYSGQGARKLFF. The CDR3 DNA is TGTGCCAGCAGTTACTCGGGACAGGGGGCGCGGAAACTGTTTTTT.

The chain carries TRBV2 and TRBJ2-1, with 9 bases that match TRBD2. The V and J ends lost 2 bases and 10 bases, in that order; junction bases with no gene match: 9. The germline V gene encodes CDR1 SNHLY and CDR2 FYNNEI. The CDR3 runs 15 residues. CDR3 sequence: CASSERSSGKAEQFF. DNA of the CDR3: TGTGCCAGCAGTGAAAGGTCTAGCGGGAAGGCGGAGCAGTTCTTC.

This clonotype was counted ten times or more. The rearrangement uses TRBV5-1 and TRBJ2-1, with D perhaps being TRBD1 or TRBD2 (5 bases each). The CDR3 covers 15 residues. Deletions cut 3 bases from V and 9 bases from J, with 19 bases between. The germline CDR1 and CDR2 sequences are SGHRS and YFSETQ. CDR3 in DNA: TGCGCCAGCAGCTCGAGCCCTGGGACGCAGGGTGAGCAGTTCTTC. Translation gives CASSSSPGTQGEQFF.

This clonotype was seen at least ten times. The chain uses TRBV27 and TRBJ1-4; TRBD1 matches at 8 bases. CDR3 length equals 12 residues. Germline values: CDR1 MNHEY, CDR2 SMNVEV (reference sequence). V dropped 11 bases and J dropped 8; count of bases not matched to a gene: 7. CDR3 residues: CAPDRALEKLFF. The DNA for the CDR3 is TGTGCCCCGGACAGGGCGTTGGAAAAACTGTTTTTT.

This clonotype was recorded at least ten times. V gene TRBV20-1 combines with J gene TRBJ2-2; the D is unclear. Germline V CDR1 and CDR2: DFQATT, SNEGSKA (reference sequence). CDR3 length: 12 amino acids. The V end lost 7 bases, the J end lost 8 bases, and 14 bases lay between the germline ends. CDR3 residues: CSGEVGSGELFF. The CDR3 nucleotides are TGCAGTGGCGAGGTGGGGTCAGGGGAGCTGTTTTTT.

A word on this clonotype: This may be a read error, as it is one base from a much larger clone. The genes are TRBV19 and TRBJ2-2, with TRBD2 as a possible D gene (7 bases). Germline loops: CDR1 LNHDA, CDR2 SQIVND (reference sequence). The CDR3 runs to 18 residues. The DNA for the CDR3 is TGTGCCAGTAGTCTGTTGGGCCAACGGGGGGCGAACACCGGGGAGCTGTGTTTT. It yields the protein CASSLLGQRGANTGELCF.

The table lists this clonotype with many counts. Written as DNA, the CDR3 is TGTGCCAGCAGCTCGCCAACATGGGACGGTCTCTATGGCTACACCTTC. Amino acid sequence: CASSSPTWDGLYGYTF. The chain employs TRBV11-2 and TRBJ1-2, with D perhaps TRBD1 (5 bases). V dropped 4 bases and J dropped 4 bases, with 19 bases sitting between them. The CDR3 is 16 amino acids. Per the germline V gene, CDR1 is SGHAT and CDR2 is FQNNGV.

In its sample, this clonotype was seen once. The chain employs TRBV2 and TRBJ1-2; D not certain. This CDR3 is built from 14 residues. Trimming removed 6 bases from V and 3 bases from J, with 14 bases in between. Germline V gene lookup returns CDR1 SNHLY and CDR2 FYNNEI. The CDR3 region has the DNA TGTGCCAGCAGGAACCCTGAGGGTTACTATGGCTACACCTTC. Translating gives CASRNPEGYYGYTF.

This clonotype was picked up a small number of times. The chain uses TRBV28 and TRBJ1-2, with 9 bases fitting TRBD1. This CDR3 has 16 residues. CDR1 and CDR2 from the germline V gene are MDHEN and SYDVKM. V lost 4 bases, J lost 6 bases, and 12 bases stayed unmatched. As DNA, the CDR3 is TGTGCCAGCAGTTCACCACCGGGACAGGGAATAAATGGCTACACCTTC. It translates to CASSSPPGQGINGYTF.

The V gene is TRBV12-3 or TRBV12-4, the J gene TRBJ1-2, with no clear D. The CDR3 runs 12 residues. Deletions cut 5 bases from V and 7 bases from J, with 11 bases between. CDR3 in amino acids: CASSLGLVGYTF. DNA for the CDR3: TGTGCCAGCAGTCTCGGACTCGTTGGCTACACCTTC.

This clonotype has ten or more counts. The chain employs TRBV19 and TRBJ2-7, with 8 positions matching TRBD2. Germline trimming cut 10 bases from V and 3 bases from J; bases unmatched to any gene: 5. Germline-derived CDR1 and CDR2 are LNHDA and SQIVND (reference sequence). The CDR3 spans 12 residues. CDR3 nucleotides: TGTGCCACACGGCTAGCGGGCTACGAGCAGTACTTC. Protein sequence: CATRLAGYEQYF.

CDR3 sequence (DNA): TGCGCCAGCAGCTTGACCCTGCCCACGAACACCGGGGAGCTGTTTTTT. Residues: CASSLTLPTNTGELFF. This sequence joins TRBV5-1 and TRBJ2-2, with D unclear. With 1 base removed from V and 0 bases from J, the gap between germline ends came to 10 bases. Germline CDR1 reads SGHRS; CDR2 reads YFSETQ. The CDR3 totals 16 residues.

On this clonotype itself: This likely reflects a read error, since a far larger clone is one base away. This rearrangement joins TRBV13 to TRBJ2-3; D possibly corresponds to TRBD2 (5 bases). Germline loops: CDR1 PRHDT, CDR2 FYEKMQ (reference sequence). The CDR3 length is 15 residues. V was clipped by 5 bases and J by 3 bases, with 15 bases between them. The CDR3 loop reads CASSTDGGGTDTQYF. As DNA, the CDR3 is TGTGCCAGCAGCACCGACGGTGGAGGAACAGATACGCAGTATTTT.

The chain carries TRBV27 and TRBJ2-1; 9 bases fit TRBD1. The CDR3 contains 14 residues. Trimming cost V 9 bases and J 4 bases; bases outside gene matches: 7. The germline V gene has CDR1 MNHEY and CDR2 SMNVEV (reference sequence). The CDR3 here is CARHRGLRYNEQFF. For the CDR3, the DNA is TGTGCCAGACACAGGGGGCTGAGGTACAATGAGCAGTTCTTC.

The sample holds many counts of this clonotype. J is TRBJ2-1 and V is TRBV19; the match to TRBD1 covers 11 bases. There are 17 residues in the CDR3. Germline values: CDR1 LNHDA, CDR2 SQIVND (reference sequence). Trimming cost V 2 bases and J 4 bases; bases outside gene matches: 7. This CDR3 is CASSISSRDRGYNEQFF. The CDR3 DNA follows: TGTGCCAGTAGTATATCAAGTCGGGACAGGGGGTACAATGAGCAGTTCTTC.

This clonotype was counted many times. The chain combines TRBV11-2 with TRBJ1-4; D call uncertain. The CDR3 is 16 residues long. V was trimmed by 3 bases and J by 1 base, leaving 12 bases between them. The germline V gene has CDR1 SGHAT and CDR2 FQNNGV. Written as DNA, the CDR3 is TGTGCCAGCAGCTTTTTAGAGTTGAAAACTAATGAAAAACTGTTTTTT. As protein: CASSFLELKTNEKLFF.

This chain links TRBV6-2 or TRBV6-3 with TRBJ2-7; tentatively, D is TRBD2 (6 bases). The CDR3 totals 11 residues. Germline CDR1 is MNHEY and CDR2 is SVGEGT. V lost 5 bases, J lost 4 bases, and 6 bases lay in between. This CDR3 is CASSAGYEQYF. CDR3 bases: TGTGCCAGCAGTGCGGGGTACGAGCAGTACTTC.

This clonotype came up many times. V is TRBV12-3 or TRBV12-4 and J is TRBJ1-1; D is uncertain. The germline V and J ends were trimmed by 3 bases and 3 bases, with 8 bases remaining between them. The CDR3 totals 13 residues. The DNA of the CDR3 is TGTGCCAGCAGTTTTCGCAGACACACTGAAGCTTTCTTT. This codes for CASSFRRHTEAFF.

The sample holds many counts of this clonotype. CDR3 in amino acids: CASSSRGLYQPQHF. CDR3 nucleotide sequence: TGTGCCAGCAGTTCCAGGGGCCTCTATCAGCCCCAGCATTTT. The chain carries TRBV28 and TRBJ1-5, with D possibly being TRBD1 (6 bases). V was pared by 4 bases and J by 5 bases, with 12 bases between. Germline loops: CDR1 MDHEN, CDR2 SYDVKM. This CDR3 comprises 14 residues.

This clonotype is categorized as medium-sized. The rearrangement links TRBV19 to TRBJ2-1; 10 positions match TRBD1. V lost 4 bases to trimming and J lost 8 bases; unmatched junction nucleotides: 2. CDR1 is LNHDA and CDR2 is SQIVND in the germline V gene (reference sequence). The CDR3 spans 13 residues. The CDR3 region has the DNA TGTGCCAGTAGTAGAGGGACAGGGGATGAGCAGTTCTTC. This translates into CASSRGTGDEQFF.